One sample yielded the 20 T cell receptor beta chains listed below, sequenced in a study of blood T cell repertoires in COVID-19. The protocol was immunoSEQ multiplex PCR, while the TCRdb copy is restricted to in-frame clones and leaves out a portion. Of some 250,000 clones in the sample, 86% were seen once. The source material was PBMCs or T cells enriched from blood (not recorded which). Source of these receptors: a woman aged 40 to 49 with acute COVID-19.

The V and J genes are TRBV6-1 and TRBJ1-1; the D gene is possibly TRBD1 (6 bases). The CDR3 consists of 14 residues. Germline CDR1 is MNHNS and CDR2 is SASEGT. V was shortened by 1 base and J by 4 bases, with 10 bases between the two germline ends. For the CDR3, the DNA is TGTGCCAGCAGTGAAGTCGGGGGGCGCACTGAAGCTTTCTTT. It encodes CASSEVGGRTEAFF.

V is TRBV6-2 or TRBV6-3 and J is TRBJ2-3; TRBD1 agrees at 10 bases. The CDR3 consists of 16 residues. The V gene end was trimmed by 4 bases and the J gene end by 7 bases; junction bases not matched to a gene: 11. CDR1 and CDR2 from the germline V gene are MNHEY and SVGEGT. CDR3 nucleotides: TGTGCCAGCAGTTTCTCGGACCGGGACAGGGGTAATACGCAGTATTTT. It specifies CASSFSDRDRGNTQYF.

The chain carries TRBV5-8 and TRBJ1-1, with D uncertain. The CDR3 loop spans 13 amino acids. The germline V and J ends were trimmed by 0 bases and 4 bases, with 7 bases remaining between them. CDR1 SGHTS and CDR2 YDEGEE come from the germline V gene. Written as DNA, the CDR3 is TGTGCCAGCAGCTTGGTCAGAACCACTGAAGCTTTCTTT. Translating gives CASSLVRTTEAFF.

The genes are TRBV9 and TRBJ1-2; D gene ambiguous. There are 14 residues in the CDR3. Trimming shortened V by 4 bases and J by 2 bases, and 12 bases separated the two germline ends. Germline values: CDR1 SGDLS, CDR2 YYNGEE. DNA for the CDR3: TGTGCCAGCAGCTCCTCGGTTGAGAACTATGGCTACACCTTC. Translated: CASSSSVENYGYTF.

V usage is TRBV7-9 and J usage is TRBJ2-7; 15 bases line up with TRBD2. Germline lookup yields CDR1 SEHNR and CDR2 FQNEAQ (reference sequence). CDR3 length equals 19 residues. V shed 5 bases, J shed 5 bases, and the junction held 16 bases outside the gene matches. CDR3 nucleotide sequence: TGTGCCAGCAGCCCGATTAGGACTAGCGGGAGGGTTACTCCTAACGAGCAGTACTTC. The encoded protein is CASSPIRTSGRVTPNEQYF. Supplemented by reference TRBV7-9 and TRBJ2-7, the full variable domain reads DTGVSQNPRHKITKRGQNVTFRCDPISEHNRLYWYRQTLGQGPEFLTYFQNEAQLEKSRLLSDRFSAERPKGSFSTLEIQRTEQGDSAMYLCASSPIRTSGRVTPNEQYFGPGTRLTVT.

V and J are TRBV4-1 and TRBJ1-6; TRBD1 agrees at 11 bases. Germline CDR1 reads MGHRA; CDR2 reads YSYEKL. The CDR3 consists of 18 residues. With 2 bases clipped from V and 9 bases from J, the junction kept 12 bases outside the gene matches. This CDR3 is CASSQRTGGSYSGSPLHF. DNA for the CDR3: TGCGCCAGCAGCCAACGGACAGGGGGCTCTTATAGTGGTTCACCCCTCCACTTT.

The chain combines TRBV5-6 with TRBJ2-5, with D possibly TRBD2 on 5 matching bases. Germline V gives CDR1 SGHDT, CDR2 YYEEEE. The CDR3 is 14 amino acids. V dropped 4 bases and J dropped 5 bases, with 15 bases sitting between them. The CDR3 DNA is TGTGCCAGCAGCCCCCGGATGGGAGCCGAGACCCAGTACTTC. It encodes CASSPRMGAETQYF.

This chain links TRBV5-1 with TRBJ1-6; no reliable D call. This CDR3 contains 14 residues. The V gene's germline CDR1 is SGHRS and CDR2 YFSETQ. V lost 0 bases, J lost 10 bases, and 11 bases lay in between. CDR3 in amino acids: CASSLGQEGSPLHF. In DNA, the CDR3 is TGCGCCAGCAGCTTGGGGCAGGAGGGCTCACCCCTCCACTTT.

The V call is TRBV28, the J call TRBJ1-2; D perhaps matches TRBD1 (5 bases). CDR3 size: 12 residues. With 7 bases removed from V and 8 bases from J, the gap between germline ends came to 14 bases. CDR1 and CDR2 from the germline V gene are MDHEN and SYDVKM. CDR3 sequence reads: CASIKGTGGYTF. The CDR3 DNA reads as TGTGCCAGCATCAAGGGGACTGGGGGCTACACCTTC.

A single count supports this clone. This chain links TRBV3-1 (or the pseudogene TRBV3-2) with TRBJ2-3; the D is unclear. Between the trimmed V and J ends, which lost 2 bases and 0 bases, there was a span of 6 bases. The CDR3 has 14 amino acids. Germline V gene sequence: CDR1 LGHDT, CDR2 YNNKEL (reference sequence). CDR3 protein: CASSQIPSTDTQYF. DNA of the CDR3: TGTGCCAGCAGCCAAATCCCTAGCACAGATACGCAGTATTTT.

The rearrangement links TRBV10-3 to TRBJ2-2; 9 bases line up with TRBD2. The CDR3 loop spans 16 amino acids. V shed 7 bases and J 3 bases; nucleotides not matched to a gene: 9. CDR1 is ENHRY, CDR2 SYGVKD, per germline. This CDR3 reads CAINLAGVSDTGELFF. CDR3 sequence (DNA): TGTGCCATCAATTTAGCGGGAGTATCGGACACCGGGGAGCTGTTTTTT.

V is TRBV10-3 and J is TRBJ2-2, with 10 bases lining up with TRBD2. Germline V gives CDR1 ENHRY, CDR2 SYGVKD. The V and J ends lost 2 bases and 3 bases, in that order; junction bases with no gene match: 6. The CDR3 runs 17 residues. The CDR3 reads CAISELRTSGDTGELFF. Here the CDR3 DNA reads TGTGCCATCAGTGAGCTAAGGACTAGCGGAGACACCGGGGAGCTGTTTTTT.

The chain has TRBV13 and TRBJ2-1; 8 bases map to TRBD2. The germline gives CDR1 PRHDT, CDR2 FYEKMQ (reference sequence). J was trimmed by 2 bases and V by 3 bases; bases with no gene match: 3. CDR3 length: 15 residues. CDR3 DNA: TGTGCCAGCAGCTTCACTAGCGGAGCCTACAATGAGCAGTTCTTC. It specifies CASSFTSGAYNEQFF.

CDR3 in amino acids: CASSQGHSNTGELFF. Written as DNA, the CDR3 is TGTGCCAGCAGCCAAGGACACTCGAACACCGGGGAGCTGTTTTTT. V gene TRBV14 combines with J gene TRBJ2-2, with D hard to call. CDR1 is SGHDN and CDR2 is FVKESK in the germline V gene. CDR3 length: 15 residues. Deletions cut 1 base from V and 0 bases from J, with 6 bases between.

CDR3 region: CASSLKGLARDDTDTQYF. The CDR3 nucleotides read TGCGCCAGCAGCTTGAAGGGACTAGCGCGAGACGACACAGATACGCAGTATTTT. The J gene is TRBJ2-3, the V gene TRBV5-1; 10 bases match TRBD2. V shed 1 base, J shed 2 bases, and the junction held 10 bases outside the gene matches. Per the germline V gene, CDR1 is SGHRS and CDR2 is YFSETQ. The length of the CDR3 is 18 residues.

The genes are TRBV7-9 and TRBJ1-5; the match to TRBD1 covers 7 bases. The ends lost 5 bases at V and 5 bases at J; junction bases unmatched: 3. This CDR3 region has 13 residues. Germline-derived CDR1 and CDR2 are SEHNR and FQNEAQ (reference sequence). The CDR3, as DNA: TGTGCCAGCAGCGGACAGGAGTATCAGCCCCAGCATTTT. This gives the protein CASSGQEYQPQHF.

V usage is TRBV7-3 and J usage is TRBJ1-1; D might be TRBD1 (5 bases). The CDR3 has 14 residues. V was pared by 2 bases and J by 6 bases, with 13 bases between. The V gene's germline CDR1 is SGHTA and CDR2 FQGTGA. The CDR3 bases are TGTGCCAGCAGCTTAGGCCCCACGGGGGCTGAAGCTTTCTTT. This gives the protein CASSLGPTGAEAFF.

The chain joins TRBV12-5 to TRBJ1-5; TRBD1 might be the D (6 bases). The V gene's germline CDR1 is LGHNT and CDR2 FRNRAP. The CDR3 is 15 residues long. Trimming cost V 7 bases and J 3 bases, with 16 bases left between them. The CDR3 reads CASASGGAYNQPQHF. The CDR3 DNA reads TGTGCTAGTGCCTCCGGGGGGGCCTACAATCAGCCCCAGCATTTT.

The chain carries TRBV7-9 and TRBJ2-7; TRBD1 agrees at 8 bases. Losses at the gene ends were 4 bases for V and 6 bases for J; bases not matched to a gene: 5. The CDR3 contains 13 residues. Germline CDR1 reads SEHNR; CDR2 reads FQNEAQ (reference sequence). As DNA, the CDR3 is TGTGCCAGCAGCTCCCTGGGACAGGCCGAGCAGTACTTC. Amino acids: CASSSLGQAEQYF.

A remark on this clone: Mismatch with germline at one junction end may stem from a read error. The chain uses TRBV10-1 and TRBJ2-1, with TRBD1 matching 8 bases. The germline CDR1 and CDR2 sequences are WNHNN and SYGVQD (reference sequence). This CDR3 is built from 14 residues. In DNA, the CDR3 is TGCGCCAGCAGTCAGTCTGGACAGGGCCATGAGCAGTTCTTC. Translated, it gives CASSQSGQGHEQFF.